The source of this T cell receptor beta chain is a study of memory B cells and T cells in multiple sclerosis. General study findings and limits: Normalization was needed because clone-set size differences affected shared clonotype counts.

Separate sequencing covered autoproliferating (CFSE-dim) and non-proliferating (CFSE-high) T cells from stimulus-free culture. Replicate wells were pooled after six to seven days of stimulus-free culture of approximately 5x10^7 CFSE-labeled PBMCs. Without exogenous stimuli, about 0.51 uM CFSE-labeled PBMCs were cultured serum-free. Trimming shortened V by 1 base and J by 5 bases, and 8 bases separated the two germline ends. CDR1 is SGHTA and CDR2 is FQGNSA in the germline V gene. The length of the CDR3 is 13 residues. Method: immunoSEQ multiplex PCR; TCRdb's copy keeps in-frame clones and lacks some. The table lists 46,000 or so clones, roughly 82% of them singletons. A note on this clone: Its antigen remains unknown.

The chain is built from TRBV7-2 and TRBJ2-5; D may be TRBD1 or TRBD2 (5 bases each). Sequencing was carried out using PBMCs from blood kept in culture. The TCR was taken from a human donor with multiple sclerosis. The CDR3 nucleotides read TGTGCCAGCAGCTTAGGGGGGATGGAGACCCAGTACTTC. It is translated as CASSLGGMETQYF.